This TCR beta chain was documented in a study of shared clonotypes between healthy human individuals. This CDR3 region has 16 residues. Germline values: CDR1 MNHNY, CDR2 SVGAGI (reference sequence). Trimming took 5 bases from V and 3 from J; bases not matched to a gene: 12. It was CD45RO-negative cells, positively selected for CCR7, that made up naive CD8 cells, with terminally differentiated effector memory CD45RA+ cells excluded. Points on this clone: Antigen: not known.

This table comes from immunoSEQ multiplex PCR, and its TCRdb copy is limited to in-frame clones, with some not included. The data hold about 2.1 million clones, with about 93% observed a single time. Study results and limitations: Naive CD4 clonotype sharing across a handful of donors was approximately 5.2%.

The sample consisted of naive CD8+ T cells from PBMCs. V usage is TRBV6-6 and J usage is TRBJ2-7; TRBD1 matches at 8 bases. The clonotype originates from a man between 18 and 29 years old in good health. Some clones in this sample may be carry-over from other donors' samples. For the CDR3, the DNA is TGTGCCAGCAGTGTCCGGGACAGGCACCCAAACTACGAGCAGTACTTC. Translated: CASSVRDRHPNYEQYF.